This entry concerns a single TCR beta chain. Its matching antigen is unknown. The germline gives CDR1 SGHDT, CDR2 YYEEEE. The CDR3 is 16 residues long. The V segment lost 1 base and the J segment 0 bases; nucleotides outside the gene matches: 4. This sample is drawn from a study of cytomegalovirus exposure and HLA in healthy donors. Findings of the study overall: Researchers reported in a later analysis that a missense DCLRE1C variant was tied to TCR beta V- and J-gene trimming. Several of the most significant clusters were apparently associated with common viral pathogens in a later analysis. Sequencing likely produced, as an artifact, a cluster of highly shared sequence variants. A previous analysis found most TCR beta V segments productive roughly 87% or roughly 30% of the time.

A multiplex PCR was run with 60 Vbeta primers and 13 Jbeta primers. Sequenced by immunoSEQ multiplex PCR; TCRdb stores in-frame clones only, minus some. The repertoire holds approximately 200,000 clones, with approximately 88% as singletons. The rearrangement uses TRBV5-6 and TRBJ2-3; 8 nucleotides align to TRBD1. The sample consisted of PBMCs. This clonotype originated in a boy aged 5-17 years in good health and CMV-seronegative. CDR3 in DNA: TGTGCCAGCAGCTTGCACAGGGGGACTAGCACAGATACGCAGTATTTT. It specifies CASSLHRGTSTDTQYF.